The next 7 T cell receptor beta chains were all read from a single sample in a study of T cells in Graves' hyperthyroidism and ophthalmopathy. The TCR beta CDR3 regions underwent amplification using RNA transcripts as the source. RT-PCR in the first round (using the HTBI primer set) targeted the TCR CDR3. TCRdb reanalysed the multiplex PCR reads using MiXCR and keeps one entry per CDR3 protein. The table lists approximately 400,000 distinct CDR3 sequences, approximately 14% of them singletons. The sequencing input was blood. These TCRs come from a woman aged 18-29 years with Graves' hyperthyroidism.

This clonotype appeared many times. The gene calls are TRBV6-5 and TRBJ2-1; TRBD2 aligns across 10 bases. Germline V gene sequence: CDR1 MNHEY, CDR2 SVGAGI. The ends lost 0 bases at V and 10 bases at J; junction bases unmatched: 3. This CDR3 has 14 residues. The CDR3 is CASSYSQGLAEQFF. For the CDR3, the DNA is TGTGCCAGCAGTTACTCTCAGGGACTAGCGGAGCAGTTCTTC.

This clonotype was seen a handful of times. The chain carries TRBV20-1 and TRBJ2-6, with 7 bases aligning to TRBD2. CDR1 is DFQATT and CDR2 is SNEGSKA in the germline V gene (reference sequence). This CDR3 region has 18 residues. The CDR3 DNA follows: TGCAGCCCTTCCGGGTCTAGCGGTTTTAGCTCTGGGGCCAACGTCCTGACTTTC. The encoded protein is CSPSGSSGFSSGANVLTF.

This clonotype was seen only a few times. The V gene is TRBV3-1, the J gene TRBJ2-7; no clear D. Germline-derived CDR1 and CDR2 are LGHDT and YNNKEL (reference sequence). The CDR3 is 14 residues long. With 0 bases removed from V and 4 bases from J, the gap between germline ends came to 10 bases. The CDR3 coding sequence is TGTGCCAGCAGCCAAGAGTTCGGGTTGTACGAGCAGTACTTC. Translating it yields CASSQEFGLYEQYF.

This clonotype was detected many times. This chain joins TRBV28 and TRBJ2-7, with D perhaps TRBD2 (5 bases). The germline V gene has CDR1 MDHEN and CDR2 SYDVKM. The CDR3 runs to 14 residues. V lost 3 bases to trimming and J lost 4 bases, with 13 bases between them. Here the CDR3 reads CASSLFASLYEQYF. The CDR3 DNA follows: TGTGCCAGCAGTTTGTTTGCTAGCTTGTACGAGCAGTACTTC.

This clonotype was seen many times. The chain recombines TRBV27 with TRBJ2-7; TRBD2 might be the D (5 bases). Germline CDR1 is MNHEY and CDR2 is SMNVEV (reference sequence). The CDR3 runs to 15 residues. Deletions cut 6 bases from V and 0 bases from J, with 15 bases between. The CDR3, as DNA: TGTGCCAGCAGACTAACCGGGATCTCCTCCTACGAGCAGTACTTC. As protein: CASRLTGISSYEQYF.

In the case of this clonotype: The junction departs from germline at one end; a sequencing error may be responsible. The chain joins TRBV5-1 to TRBJ1-5; D unresolved. Germline V lookup: CDR1 SGHRS, CDR2 YFSETQ. This CDR3 is built from 13 residues. The CDR3 DNA reads as TGTGCCAGCAGCGATGCAACGGGGCAGCCCCAGCATTTT. Its protein product is CASSDATGQPQHF.

This chain links TRBV5-1 with TRBJ2-1, with 10 bases aligning to TRBD2. Per the germline V gene, CDR1 is SGHRS and CDR2 is YFSETQ. The CDR3 runs 15 residues. The J segment lost 6 bases and the V segment lost 0 bases, leaving 3 bases of the junction unmatched. The CDR3 DNA reads as TGCGCCAGCAGCTTGGGAGCGGGGGGGGGCAATGAGCAGTTCTTC. It codes for CASSLGAGGGNEQFF.